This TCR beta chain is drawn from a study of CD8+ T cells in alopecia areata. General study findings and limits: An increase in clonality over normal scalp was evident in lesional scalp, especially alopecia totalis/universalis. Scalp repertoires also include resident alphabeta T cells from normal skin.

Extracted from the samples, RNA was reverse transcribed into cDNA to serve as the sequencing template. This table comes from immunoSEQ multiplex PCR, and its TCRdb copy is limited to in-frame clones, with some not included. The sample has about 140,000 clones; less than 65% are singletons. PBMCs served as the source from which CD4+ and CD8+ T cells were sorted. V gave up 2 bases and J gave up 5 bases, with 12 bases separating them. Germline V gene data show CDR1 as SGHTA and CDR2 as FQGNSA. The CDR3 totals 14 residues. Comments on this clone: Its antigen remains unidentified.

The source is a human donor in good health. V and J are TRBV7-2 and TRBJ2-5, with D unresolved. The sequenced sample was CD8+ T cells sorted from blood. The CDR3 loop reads CASSLWPVWETQYF. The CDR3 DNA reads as TGTGCCAGCAGCTTATGGCCGGTTTGGGAGACCCAGTACTTC. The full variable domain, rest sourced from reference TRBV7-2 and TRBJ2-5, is GAGVSQSPSNKVTEKGKDVELRCDPISGHTALYWYRQSLGQGLEFLIYFQGNSAPDKSGLPSDRFSAERTGGSVSTLTIQRTQQEDSAVYLCASSLWPVWETQYFGPGTRLLVL.